This T cell receptor beta chain was documented in a study of control samples from healthy donors and cancer patients. V lost 0 bases, J lost 4 bases, and 8 bases lay in between. The CDR3 consists of 14 residues. Per germline, CDR1 LGHDT and CDR2 YNNKEL (reference sequence). Profiling relied on immunoSEQ multiplex PCR, and the TCRdb table lists in-frame clones only, not all of them. This table has 70,000 to 80,000 clones, 89% appearing once. The material sequenced was PBMCs. This chain links TRBV3-1 (or the pseudogene TRBV3-2) with TRBJ2-3; maybe TRBD2 (5 bases). The clonotype was recovered from a woman aged 50 to 65 with colorectal cancer. CDR3 DNA sequence: TGTGCCAGCAGCCAAGAGGGAGTGGCAGATACGCAGTATTTT. Protein: CASSQEGVADTQYF.